This record looks at one T cell receptor beta chain sequence and its context. Antigen specificity is unknown. Treatment in this sample: roughly 11-day PBMC culture with coronavirus spike peptide pools or control peptides (ViraFEST assay). With 5 bases removed from V and 3 bases from J, the gap between germline ends came to 14 bases. Germline loops: CDR1 MDHEN, CDR2 SYDVKM. The CDR3 extends over 15 amino acids. This sample stems from a study of vaccination and CD4 T cells after COVID-19. Sequencing of DNA taken from cultured CD4+ T cells relied on the Oncomine TCR Beta short-read assay. A single record per CDR3 protein comes from TCRdb applying MiXCR to the PCR reads. The sample comprises several thousand distinct CDR3 sequences, about three fifths of which are singletons, and 22% rests with the top ten.

This clonotype originated in a human donor who had recovered from COVID-19. Sequencing was carried out using CD4+ T cells from blood, cultured in vitro. The V call is TRBV28, the J call TRBJ1-5, with unresolved D. The chain's CDR3 is CASSPIHKNNQPQHF. CDR3 nucleotides: TGTGCCAGCAGTCCAATCCACAAGAACAATCAGCCCCAGCATTTT.